Reported below is one T cell receptor (beta chain). Its antigen is currently unknown. The CDR3 is 13 residues long. V dropped 3 bases and J dropped 2 bases, with 7 bases sitting between them. Germline V gene sequence: CDR1 SGHAT, CDR2 FQNNGV. Data came from immunoSEQ multiplex PCR; TCRdb stores just in-frame clones and leaves some out. This sample has some 140,000 clones, with 75% to 90% found just once. The sample is drawn from a study of cytomegalovirus exposure and HLA in healthy donors. About the study: The same platform as the roughly 670 first-cohort repertoires was used for the 90 to 150 validation repertoires, a later analysis reported.

Whole-study findings and limits: Three CMV-associated chains were confirmed in vitro to be specific for CMV antigens. In a later analysis, first-cohort TCR clusters were found to tend to co-occur in the 120 or so validation repertoires. The investigators catalogued some 150 TCR beta chains as cytomegalovirus-associated.

V gene TRBV11-2 combines with J gene TRBJ2-5; D ambiguous. The clonotype comes from a man between 18 and 35 years old in good health and CMV-seropositive. Sequencing was carried out using PBMCs. This chain's CDR3 is CASSFARQETQYF. Written as DNA, the CDR3 is TGTGCCAGCAGCTTCGCGAGACAAGAGACCCAGTACTTC.